This T cell receptor beta chain was found in a study of vaccination effects on CD4 cells after COVID-19. Viral peptide pools were used in the ViraFEST assay to expand antigen-specific CD4+ T cells, and sequencing came afterward. Having been cultured for around ten days, the cells underwent CD4+ T cell isolation. Vaccination of participants consisted of two doses of either the BNT162b2 or mRNA-1273 vaccine. Each vaccine recipient was nucleocapsid antibody negative and had no prior SARS-CoV-2 infection. Researchers reported culturing 2 million to 2.5 million PBMC in each well, adding 8 to 10 IU/ml IL-2 and about 10 ug/ml peptides. Days 3 and 7 were when half the medium was replaced with IL-2 medium. CDR3 size: 13 residues. CDR1 is SGHTS and CDR2 is YDEGEE in the germline V gene. V gave up 3 bases and J gave up 6 bases; unmatched junction bases: 5. In the case of this clone: Its matching antigen is unknown.

The assay was immunoSEQ multiplex PCR, and TCRdb's table has in-frame clones only and misses some. The table has some 61,000 clones, roughly three quarters seen once. Sequences were derived from CD4+ T cells from PBMCs cultured with HCoV-OC43 spike peptides, sampled after COVID-19 vaccination. Subset specified: HCoV-OC43 spike overlapping peptide pool stimulation. The V gene is TRBV5-8, the J gene TRBJ2-5; TRBD1 agrees at 7 bases. The clonotype was recovered from a human donor who received a COVID-19 vaccine. DNA for the CDR3: TGTGCCAGCAGCTGGGGACAGTTGAAGACCCAGTACTTC. It codes for CASSWGQLKTQYF.